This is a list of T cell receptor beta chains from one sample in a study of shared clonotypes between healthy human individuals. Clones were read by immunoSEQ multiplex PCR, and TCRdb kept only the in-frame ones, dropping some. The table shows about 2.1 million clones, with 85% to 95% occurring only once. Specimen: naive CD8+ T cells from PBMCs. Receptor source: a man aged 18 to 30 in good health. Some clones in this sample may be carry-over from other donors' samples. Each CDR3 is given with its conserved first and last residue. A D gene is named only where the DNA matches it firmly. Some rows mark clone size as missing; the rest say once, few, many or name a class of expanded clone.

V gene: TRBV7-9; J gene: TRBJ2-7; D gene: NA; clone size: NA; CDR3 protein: CASSPAGRPGYEQYF; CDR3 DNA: TGTGCCAGCAGCCCAGCGGGCAGGCCCGGCTACGAGCAGTACTTC
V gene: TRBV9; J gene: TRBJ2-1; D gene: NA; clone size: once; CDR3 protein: CASSVGGNNEQFF; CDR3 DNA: TGTGCCAGCAGCGTAGGCGGAAACAATGAGCAGTTCTTC
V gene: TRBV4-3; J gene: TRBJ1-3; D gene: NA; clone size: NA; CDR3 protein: CASSQDRDGRVTGNTIYF; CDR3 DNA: TGCGCCAGCAGCCAAGATCGTGACGGCAGGGTAACTGGAAACACCATATATTTT
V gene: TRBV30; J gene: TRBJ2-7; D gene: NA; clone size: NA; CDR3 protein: CAWSVLSYEQYF; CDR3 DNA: TGTGCCTGGAGTGTACTAAGCTACGAGCAGTACTTC
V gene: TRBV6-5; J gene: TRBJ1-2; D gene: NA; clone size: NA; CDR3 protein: CASSYGTRDGYTF; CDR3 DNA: TGTGCCAGCAGTTACGGGACAAGAGATGGCTACACCTTC
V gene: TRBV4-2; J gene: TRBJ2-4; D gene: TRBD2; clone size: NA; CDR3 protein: CASSQGGEGKNIQYF; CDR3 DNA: TGTGCCAGCAGCCAAGGGGGGGAGGGCAAAAACATTCAGTACTTC
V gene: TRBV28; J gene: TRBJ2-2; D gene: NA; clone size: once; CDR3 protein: CASSSTPRRTGELFF; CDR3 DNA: TGTGCCAGCAGTTCCACCCCTCGGCGCACCGGGGAGCTGTTTTTT
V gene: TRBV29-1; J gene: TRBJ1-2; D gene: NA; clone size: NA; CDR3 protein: CSDSGDTGGYTF; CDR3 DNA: TGCAGCGACTCAGGGGACACTGGGGGCTACACCTTC
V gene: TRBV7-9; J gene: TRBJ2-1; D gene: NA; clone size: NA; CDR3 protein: CASSVDRSSNNEQFF; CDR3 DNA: TGTGCCAGCAGCGTCGACAGATCTAGTAACAATGAGCAGTTCTTC
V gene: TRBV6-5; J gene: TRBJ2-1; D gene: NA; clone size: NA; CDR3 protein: CASMDGNTHNEQFF; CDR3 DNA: TGTGCCAGCATGGACGGGAACACCCACAATGAGCAGTTCTTC
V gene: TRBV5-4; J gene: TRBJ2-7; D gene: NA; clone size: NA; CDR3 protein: CASSWGHSFSYEQYF; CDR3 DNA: TGTGCCAGCAGCTGGGGACATTCCTTCTCCTACGAGCAGTACTTC
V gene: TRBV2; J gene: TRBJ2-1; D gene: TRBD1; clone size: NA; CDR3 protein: CASRVGDRVGHEQFF; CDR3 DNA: TGTGCCAGCAGGGTCGGGGACAGGGTAGGCCATGAGCAGTTCTTC
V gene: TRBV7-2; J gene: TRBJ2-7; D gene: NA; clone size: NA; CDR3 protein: CASSPIEWATYEQYF; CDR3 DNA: TGTGCCAGCAGCCCGATAGAGTGGGCCACTTACGAGCAGTACTTC
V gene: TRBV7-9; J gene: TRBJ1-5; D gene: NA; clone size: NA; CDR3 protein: CASSSSDGSLVAQHF; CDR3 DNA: TGTGCCAGCAGCTCTTCGGACGGATCTTTGGTCGCCCAGCATTTT
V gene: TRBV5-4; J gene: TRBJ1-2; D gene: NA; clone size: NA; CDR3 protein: CASSPRGTYGYTF; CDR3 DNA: TGTGCCAGCAGCCCCCGCGGGACTTATGGCTACACCTTC
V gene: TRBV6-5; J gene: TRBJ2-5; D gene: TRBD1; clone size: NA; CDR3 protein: CASSLRQGAQETQYF; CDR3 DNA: TGTGCCAGCAGTTTGCGACAGGGGGCCCAAGAGACCCAGTACTTC
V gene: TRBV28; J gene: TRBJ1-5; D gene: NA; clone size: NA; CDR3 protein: CASSPQGNQPQHF; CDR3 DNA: TGTGCCAGCAGTCCCCAGGGGAATCAGCCCCAGCATTTT
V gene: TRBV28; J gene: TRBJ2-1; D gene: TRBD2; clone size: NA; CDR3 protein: CASRHTPGTRDEQFF; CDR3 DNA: TGTGCCAGCAGACATACACCCGGGACTAGGGATGAGCAGTTCTTC
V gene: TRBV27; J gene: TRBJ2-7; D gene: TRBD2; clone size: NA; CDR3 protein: CASSREYFGLAARSYEQYF; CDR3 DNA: TGTGCCAGCAGTCGAGAATATTTCGGACTAGCGGCCCGCTCCTACGAGCAGTACTTC
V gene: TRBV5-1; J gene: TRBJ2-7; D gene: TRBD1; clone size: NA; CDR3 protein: CASSFGTGGPEQYF; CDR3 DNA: TGCGCCAGCAGCTTCGGGACAGGGGGCCCCGAGCAGTACTTC
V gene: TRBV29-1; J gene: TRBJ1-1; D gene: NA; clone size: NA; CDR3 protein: CSVEGGRGEAFF; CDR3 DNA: TGCAGCGTTGAAGGGGGCAGGGGTGAAGCTTTCTTT
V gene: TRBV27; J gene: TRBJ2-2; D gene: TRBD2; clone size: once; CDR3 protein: CASSLSSREVAGELFF; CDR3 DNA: TGTGCCAGCAGTTTATCTTCGCGGGAGGTCGCCGGGGAGCTGTTTTTT
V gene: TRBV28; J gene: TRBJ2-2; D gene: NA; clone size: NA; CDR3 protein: CASRQGRNTGELFF; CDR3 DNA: TGTGCCAGCAGACAGGGACGGAACACCGGGGAGCTGTTTTTT